The 28 T cell receptor beta chains below come from one sample, sequenced in a study of blood T cell repertoires in COVID-19. Repertoires were generated with immunoSEQ multiplex PCR, while TCRdb's copy carries only in-frame clones and drops some. Among 200,000 to 300,000 clones listed, approximately 85% were seen once. The sequenced sample was peripheral blood. The receptors were gathered from a woman aged 55-69 years with active or convalescent COVID-19.

The J gene is TRBJ1-2, the V gene TRBV3-1 (or the pseudogene TRBV3-2), with a weak D call TRBD1 (6 bases). V was shortened by 2 bases and J by 3 bases, with 13 bases between the two germline ends. CDR1 and CDR2 from the germline V gene are LGHDT and YNNKEL (reference sequence). The CDR3 length is 15 residues. The CDR3 DNA is TGTGCCAGCAGCCAATTCAGGGGTGGGCACTATGGCTACACCTTC. Translated: CASSQFRGGHYGYTF.

The chain recombines TRBV9 with TRBJ1-2; D is perhaps TRBD1 (5 bases). This CDR3 spans 12 amino acids. Between the trimmed V and J ends, which lost 6 bases and 2 bases, there was a span of 8 bases. CDR1 is SGDLS, CDR2 YYNGEE, per germline. The CDR3: CASNRQNYGYTF. The CDR3 region has the DNA TGTGCCAGCAATCGACAGAACTATGGCTACACCTTC.

The V gene is TRBV6-1, the J gene TRBJ1-5, with 11 bases lining up with TRBD1. The J segment lost 5 bases and the V segment lost 4 bases, leaving 7 bases of the junction unmatched. Germline V gene lookup returns CDR1 MNHNS and CDR2 SASEGT. There are 16 residues in the CDR3. CDR3 protein: CASSGDRGDSYQPQHF. The CDR3 region has the DNA TGTGCCAGCAGTGGGGACAGGGGGGACAGTTATCAGCCCCAGCATTTT.

The chain uses TRBV5-1 and TRBJ1-4; 7 nucleotides match TRBD1. J gave up 0 bases and V 2 bases, and 7 bases lay outside the gene matches. This CDR3 is built from 17 residues. The germline gives CDR1 SGHRS, CDR2 YFSETQ. The CDR3 nucleotides read TGCGCCAGCAGCTTTAGACAGGGAGTAGCAACTAATGAAAAACTGTTTTTT. It translates to CASSFRQGVATNEKLFF.

This clone was seen more than once but under ten times. V is TRBV6-5 and J is TRBJ1-1; 7 bases align to TRBD1. The CDR3 length is 15 residues. Per germline, CDR1 MNHEY and CDR2 SVGAGI. Trimming took 8 bases from V and 2 from J; bases not matched to a gene: 11. The CDR3 sequence: CASQTATGANTEAFF. The CDR3 nucleotides read TGTGCCAGCCAAACAGCAACAGGGGCTAACACTGAAGCTTTCTTT.

The V call is TRBV19, the J call TRBJ2-5; no clear D. Trimming removed 9 bases at V and 4 bases at J, with 9 bases between. The CDR3 spans 11 residues. Germline CDR1 reads LNHDA; CDR2 reads SQIVND (reference sequence). Written as DNA, the CDR3 is TGTGCCAGCCGCAACAGAGAGACCCAGTACTTC. Encoded protein: CASRNRETQYF.

V gene TRBV6-1 combines with J gene TRBJ2-5; D gene ambiguous. The V gene's germline CDR1 is MNHNS and CDR2 SASEGT. The V end lost 2 bases, the J end lost 5 bases, and 6 bases lay between the germline ends. CDR3 length equals 12 residues. For the CDR3, the DNA is TGTGCCAGCAGTGAACAAGAGGAGACCCAGTACTTC. It specifies CASSEQEETQYF.

The genes are TRBV15 and TRBJ2-5, with D perhaps matching TRBD2 (6 bases). The CDR3 length is 16 residues. Germline CDR1 reads LNHNV; CDR2 reads YYDKDF (reference sequence). Trimming shortened V by 3 bases and J by 4 bases, and 18 bases separated the two germline ends. CDR3 nucleotides: TGTGCCACCAGCAGGGGCCCCGGTGGGGGGAGAGAGACCCAGTACTTC. Protein product: CATSRGPGGGRETQYF.

CDR3 region: CASSPDRAPNQPQHF. In nucleotides, the CDR3 is TGTGCCAGCAGTCCCGACAGGGCCCCTAATCAGCCCCAGCATTTT. V usage is TRBV6-5 and J usage is TRBJ1-5; 7 bases are shared with TRBD1. Germline V gives CDR1 MNHEY, CDR2 SVGAGI. The CDR3 extends over 15 amino acids. With 5 bases clipped from V and 4 bases from J, the junction kept 8 bases outside the gene matches.

This clone was recorded a few times. This chain's CDR3 is CASSPDSEHLYGYTF. Written as DNA, the CDR3 is TGTGCCAGCAGTCCGGACAGCGAACACTTATATGGCTACACCTTC. This chain uses TRBV27 with TRBJ1-2; possible D gene TRBD1, 6 bases. The V gene's germline CDR1 is MNHEY and CDR2 SMNVEV (reference sequence). The V and J ends lost 5 bases and 5 bases respectively, with 18 bases between them. CDR3 size: 15 residues.

The V gene is TRBV30, the J gene TRBJ1-2, with TRBD1 matching over 10 bases. The germline gives CDR1 GTSNPN, CDR2 SVGIG (reference sequence). The CDR3 extends over 15 amino acids. The trim removed 3 bases at V and 6 bases at J, leaving 10 bases unmatched. CDR3 in DNA: TGTGCCTGGAGCAAAGGGACAGGGGTTGGAGATGGCTACACCTTC. Its protein product is CAWSKGTGVGDGYTF.

V is TRBV14 and J is TRBJ2-2, with TRBD1 as a possible D gene (5 bases). The ends were cut back, 2 bases at V and 7 bases at J, with 11 bases in the middle. This CDR3 contains 14 residues. Germline CDR1 reads SGHDN; CDR2 reads FVKESK. CDR3 in amino acids: CASSQQGLGGELFF. The CDR3 DNA sequence: TGTGCCAGCAGCCAACAGGGATTGGGCGGGGAGCTGTTTTTT.

The CDR3 sequence: CAISERALVEQYF. The DNA for the CDR3 is TGTGCCATCAGTGAGCGTGCCCTAGTCGAGCAGTACTTC. This chain connects TRBV10-3 to TRBJ2-7; D unclear. The CDR3 loop spans 13 amino acids. Germline CDR1 reads ENHRY; CDR2 reads SYGVKD. V was pared by 2 bases and J by 6 bases, with 11 bases between.

V and J are TRBV19 and TRBJ2-2; 8 bases fit TRBD2. With V trimmed by 6 bases and J by 3 bases, 12 bases remained unmatched. Germline values: CDR1 LNHDA, CDR2 SQIVND (reference sequence). The CDR3 loop spans 17 amino acids. The DNA of the CDR3 is TGTGCCAGTAGGCGTCAGCGGGGGTGGTTGGACACCGGGGAGCTGTTTTTT. Translating gives CASRRQRGWLDTGELFF.

The chain combines TRBV20-1 with TRBJ2-5; 10 bases match TRBD2. V was clipped by 3 bases and J by 3 bases; unmatched bases: 7. Germline lookup yields CDR1 DFQATT and CDR2 SNEGSKA (reference sequence). The CDR3 extends over 15 amino acids. The DNA for the CDR3 is TGCAGTGCTAGTCAGCTAGCGGGGGCCAAAGAGACCCAGTACTTC. Translation gives CSASQLAGAKETQYF.

This chain links TRBV19 with TRBJ1-2; 12 nucleotides match TRBD1. CDR1 is LNHDA, CDR2 SQIVND, per germline (reference sequence). Trimming cost V 6 bases and J 5 bases; bases outside gene matches: 10. The CDR3 runs to 16 residues. The CDR3, as DNA: TGTGCCAGTAGCCCATTCGGGACAGGGGGCGGGTATGGCTACACCTTC. This encodes CASSPFGTGGGYGYTF. Combining the CDR3 with reference TRBV19 and TRBJ1-2 gives the whole variable domain DGGITQSPKYLFRKEGQNVTLSCEQNLNHDAMYWYRQDPGQGLRLIYYSQIVNDFQKGDIAEGYSVSREKKESFPLTVTSAQKNPTAFYLCASSPFGTGGGYGYTFGSGTRLTVV.

This clone appeared a single time. This sequence joins TRBV9 and TRBJ1-1; possible D gene TRBD1, 5 bases. Germline V gives CDR1 SGDLS, CDR2 YYNGEE. The CDR3 extends over 13 amino acids. V dropped 0 bases and J dropped 5 bases, with 8 bases sitting between them. CDR3 in amino acids: CASSVGSGTEAFF. As DNA, the CDR3 is TGTGCCAGCAGCGTAGGTTCAGGGACTGAAGCTTTCTTT.

This clone was seen at least ten times. This chain connects TRBV5-6 to TRBJ2-2; 9 bases are a match to TRBD1. This CDR3 comprises 13 residues. The junction had 1 base not matched to a gene; V was cut back by 4 bases and J by 6 bases. From germline, CDR1 is SGHDT and CDR2 YYEEEE. In DNA form, the CDR3 reads TGTGCCAGCAGCCGACAGGGGGCCGGGGAGCTGTTTTTT. This sequence encodes CASSRQGAGELFF.

This chain joins TRBV27 and TRBJ1-2, with 8 positions matching TRBD1. The CDR3 has 15 residues. CDR1 and CDR2 from the germline V gene are MNHEY and SMNVEV (reference sequence). J gave up 1 base and V 5 bases, and 6 bases lay outside the gene matches. The CDR3 spells CASSTDRAYNYGYTF. Here the CDR3 DNA reads TGTGCCAGCAGTACGGACAGGGCCTATAACTATGGCTACACCTTC.

This clone was counted a few times. This rearrangement joins TRBV6-5 to TRBJ1-2, with unresolved D. V lost 0 bases to trimming and J lost 4 bases, with 9 bases between them. The germline V gene encodes CDR1 MNHEY and CDR2 SVGAGI. The CDR3 spans 14 residues. In nucleotides, the CDR3 is TGTGCCAGCAGTTACTCGGGCATGGGCTATGGCTACACCTTC. Translation gives CASSYSGMGYGYTF.

V usage is TRBV29-1 and J usage is TRBJ1-2; a weak D match, TRBD1 (6 bases). This CDR3 has 12 amino acids. CDR1 and CDR2 from the germline V gene are SQVTM and ANQGSEA. The germline V and J ends were trimmed by 4 bases and 3 bases, with 9 bases remaining between them. The CDR3 DNA sequence: TGCAGCGTTGGGGACACCGACTATGGCTACACCTTC. This sequence encodes CSVGDTDYGYTF. The complete variable domain, with remaining parts taken from reference TRBV29-1 and TRBJ1-2, reads SAVISQKPSRDICQRGTSLTIQCQVDSQVTMMFWYRQQPGQSLTLIATANQGSEATYESGFVIDKFPISRPNLTFSTLTVSNMSPEDSSIYLCSVGDTDYGYTFGSGTRLTVV.

The chain combines TRBV30 with TRBJ2-1; possible D gene TRBD2, 6 bases. The CDR3 is 14 residues long. Germline lookup yields CDR1 GTSNPN and CDR2 SVGIG (reference sequence). Trimming cost V 3 bases and J 0 bases, with 9 bases left between them. CDR3 in DNA: TGTGCCTGGAGGCTGGGGGGCTCCTACAATGAGCAGTTCTTC. Protein sequence: CAWRLGGSYNEQFF.

The chain uses TRBV5-6 and TRBJ2-1, with 8 bases matching TRBD1. The CDR3 sequence is 15 residues long. Germline lookup yields CDR1 SGHDT and CDR2 YYEEEE. V lost 1 base, J lost 6 bases, and 6 bases stayed unmatched. CDR3: CASSLSGGFGNEQFF. The CDR3 DNA is TGTGCCAGCAGCTTGTCAGGGGGCTTTGGCAATGAGCAGTTCTTC.

V gene TRBV2 combines with J gene TRBJ2-3; TRBD2 aligns across 11 bases. The CDR3 is 16 residues long. Germline CDR1 and CDR2: SNHLY and FYNNEI. Trimming took 7 bases from V and 2 from J; bases not matched to a gene: 8. The CDR3 DNA is TGTGCCAGCAAGACTAGCGGGGCCCACCTCACAGATACGCAGTATTTT. Its translation is CASKTSGAHLTDTQYF.

The chain employs TRBV2 and TRBJ1-5; perhaps TRBD1 as D (5 bases). Trimming removed 6 bases at V and 3 bases at J, with 15 bases between. CDR3 length: 15 residues. Germline assignment: CDR1 SNHLY and CDR2 FYNNEI. CDR3 loop: CASRVQGTLNQPQHF. The CDR3 DNA reads as TGTGCCAGCAGAGTGCAGGGCACGCTCAATCAGCCCCAGCATTTT.

The chain uses TRBV3-1 (or the pseudogene TRBV3-2) and TRBJ2-3; 11 bases map to TRBD2. This CDR3 has 16 amino acids. Per the germline V gene, CDR1 is LGHDT and CDR2 is YNNKEL (reference sequence). V lost 2 bases to trimming and J lost 1 base; unmatched junction nucleotides: 2. CDR3 protein: CASSQWGLAGTDTQYF. For the CDR3, the DNA is TGTGCCAGCAGCCAATGGGGACTAGCGGGCACAGATACGCAGTATTTT.

The J gene is TRBJ2-3, the V gene TRBV9; 11 positions agree with TRBD2. V shed 3 bases, J shed 3 bases, and the junction held 0 bases outside the gene matches. The CDR3 is 14 residues long. Germline V CDR1 and CDR2: SGDLS, YYNGEE. CDR3 DNA: TGTGCCAGCAGCGCTAGCGGGGGGACAGATACGCAGTATTTT. Translated: CASSASGGTDTQYF.

This rearrangement joins TRBV19 to TRBJ1-4; no clear D. V was cut by 7 bases and J by 7 bases, with 16 bases left in between. This CDR3 is 14 amino acids long. Germline V lookup: CDR1 LNHDA, CDR2 SQIVND (reference sequence). The CDR3 DNA reads TGTGCCAGTAAGTCCGGGGATTGGATTGAAAAACTGTTTTTT. It yields the protein CASKSGDWIEKLFF.